Below, 14 T cell receptor beta chains from the same sample are listed, as sequenced in a study of blood T cells in healthy people across ages (dated by TCRdb to the mid-2010s). Libraries were constructed by 5' RACE. These reads were obtained on an Illumina HiSeq 2500. A second 7 to 11 cycle PCR used a sample-barcoded 5' primer and a J-beta primer mix. Clones were called with MiXCR by TCRdb after fastp trimmed the public reads at Q25, and only in-frame beta chains were retained. Every entry covers one CDR3 protein and lists the most common genes and DNA from its rows. For this sample the table gives about 1.6 million distinct CDR3 sequences, of which almost 35% were detected only once. The ten largest clonotypes hold 10% to 12% of the sample. Sequencing was carried out using blood. These receptors all stem from a woman aged 25 to 39 in good health.

This clonotype was observed a few times. The V and J genes are TRBV29-1 and TRBJ2-5; TRBD1 agrees at 8 bases. Germline trimming cut 2 bases from V and 12 bases from J; bases unmatched to any gene: 5. This CDR3 comprises 11 residues. CDR1 and CDR2 from the germline V gene are SQVTM and ANQGSEA. In DNA, the CDR3 is TGCAGCGTTGAATGGACAGGGTGGGAGTACTTC. It encodes CSVEWTGWEYF.

This chain links TRBV7-9 with TRBJ2-2; 8 bases are a match to TRBD2. CDR3 length equals 13 residues. Germline V gives CDR1 SEHNR, CDR2 FQNEAQ (reference sequence). The V gene end was trimmed by 8 bases and the J gene end by 6 bases; junction bases not matched to a gene: 5. As DNA, the CDR3 is TGTGCCAGCCCGACTAGCGATGCCGGGGAGCTGTTTTTT. As protein: CASPTSDAGELFF.

This clonotype was picked up a small number of times. The chain links TRBV27 to TRBJ2-4, with 11 bases identical to TRBD2. Losses at the gene ends were 6 bases for V and 6 bases for J; bases not matched to a gene: 1. This CDR3 comprises 13 residues. Per germline, CDR1 MNHEY and CDR2 SMNVEV (reference sequence). The CDR3 coding sequence is TGTGCCAGCAGAACTAGCGGGAGAAACATTCAGTACTTC. This encodes CASRTSGRNIQYF.

The rearrangement uses TRBV30 and TRBJ2-3; D not certain. V was pared by 3 bases and J by 5 bases, with 15 bases between. From germline, CDR1 is GTSNPN and CDR2 SVGIG (reference sequence). This CDR3 is built from 14 residues. The CDR3 protein is CAWRSITGKDTQYF. CDR3 sequence (DNA): TGTGCCTGGAGATCGATAACTGGAAAAGATACGCAGTATTTT.

On this clonotype: A read error may produce the germline difference seen at one junction end. The chain is built from TRBV4-1 and TRBJ2-5; maybe TRBD1 (6 bases). TRBJ2-7 explains the end of the DNA better; the J call may be wrong. Looked up from germline, CDR1 is MGHRA and CDR2 is YSYEKL. The CDR3 runs 15 residues. In DNA, the CDR3 is TGCGCCAGCAACCAAGGACAGCTAATGCCCTACGAGCAGTACTTC. It specifies CASNQGQLMPYEQYF.

Only a few counts were recorded for this clonotype. The chain has TRBV4-1 and TRBJ2-1; 7 bases fit TRBD2. This CDR3 spans 17 amino acids. After removal of 0 bases from V and 0 bases from J, the junction contained 5 bases not matched to a gene. The germline gives CDR1 MGHRA, CDR2 YSYEKL. The CDR3 DNA sequence: TGCGCCAGCAGCCAAGAATCGGGCGGGAGCTCCTACAATGAGCAGTTCTTC. Encoded protein: CASSQESGGSSYNEQFF.

This chain joins TRBV7-6 and TRBJ2-1; 7 bases agree with TRBD1. With 5 bases clipped from V and 2 bases from J, the junction kept 9 bases outside the gene matches. Germline assignment: CDR1 SGHVS and CDR2 FNYEAQ. This CDR3 is 16 amino acids long. Written as DNA, the CDR3 is TGTGCCAGCAGCAAAAGACAGGGTAAAACCTACAATGAGCAGTTCTTC. Encoded protein: CASSKRQGKTYNEQFF. The entire variable domain, with the rest obtained from reference TRBV7-6 and TRBJ2-1, is as follows: GAGVSQSPRYKVTKRGQDVALRCDPISGHVSLYWYRQALGQGPEFLTYFNYEAQQDKSGLPNDRFSAERPEGSISTLTIQRTEQRDSAMYRCASSKRQGKTYNEQFFGPGTRLTVL.

This clonotype came up many times. V gene TRBV12-3 or TRBV12-4 combines with J gene TRBJ2-3; 7 bases map to TRBD2. V was pared by 5 bases and J by 4 bases, with 9 bases of the junction left unmatched. The length of the CDR3 is 15 residues. The CDR3 nucleotides read TGTGCCAGCAGTCCACCTGGGAGGGTGGCAGATACGCAGTATTTT. The encoded protein is CASSPPGRVADTQYF.

The chain links TRBV7-7 to TRBJ2-5; D is ambiguous. This CDR3 has 15 residues. Between the trimmed V and J ends, which lost 1 base and 5 bases, there was a span of 14 bases. Germline V CDR1 and CDR2: SSHAT, FNYEAQ (reference sequence). CDR3 amino acids: CASSLVGSFAETQYF. CDR3 nucleotides: TGTGCCAGCAGCTTAGTTGGTAGTTTTGCCGAGACCCAGTACTTC.

The chain has TRBV3-1 and TRBJ1-2; 8 bases line up with TRBD1. CDR1 and CDR2 (germline): LGHDT, YNNKEL (reference sequence). V was clipped by 4 bases and J by 4 bases; unmatched bases: 11. This CDR3 spans 16 amino acids. CDR3 coding DNA: TGTGCCAGCAGCCCGATCGGGGGACAGGCCCGCTATGGCTACACCTTC. Translation: CASSPIGGQARYGYTF.

The V call is TRBV6-1, the J call TRBJ2-7, with 9 positions matching TRBD2. This CDR3 comprises 17 residues. In germline, CDR1 is MNHNS, CDR2 SASEGT. V gave up 2 bases and J gave up 3 bases; unmatched junction bases: 11. CDR3 region: CASSERGSPSGNYEQYF. CDR3 coding DNA: TGTGCCAGCAGTGAACGGGGCTCGCCTAGCGGGAACTACGAGCAGTACTTC.

Concerning this clonotype: At one end, the junction sequence differs from germline, possibly due to a read error. The chain carries TRBV24-1 and TRBJ2-1; 7 bases line up with TRBD1. The CDR3 has 17 amino acids. Germline-derived CDR1 and CDR2 are KGHDR and SFDVKD. The CDR3 reads CAPSPLPGRRGYNEQFF. The CDR3 DNA sequence: TGTGCCCCCAGCCCCCTGCCGGGCCGCAGGGGGTACAATGAGCAGTTCTTC.

CDR3 sequence reads: CASSLVPGSYGYTF. The DNA of the CDR3 is TGTGCCAGCAGCTTAGTACCAGGATCCTATGGCTACACCTTC. The chain links TRBV7-9 to TRBJ1-2; the D is unclear. The CDR3 is made up of 14 amino acids. CDR1 SEHNR and CDR2 FQNEAQ come from the germline V gene (reference sequence). V lost 1 base, J lost 4 bases, and 10 bases lay in between.

This clonotype has just a few counts. J is TRBJ2-1 and V is TRBV30, with D perhaps TRBD2 (5 bases). The CDR3 has 13 residues. V was pared by 2 bases and J by 5 bases, with 10 bases between. The germline V gene encodes CDR1 GTSNPN and CDR2 SVGIG (reference sequence). The CDR3 DNA is TGTGCCTGGAGTTCAACTAGTAACAATGAGCAGTTCTTC. It translates to CAWSSTSNNEQFF.